Sequencing of this TCR beta chain was carried out in a study of CD8 T cells in ankylosing spondylitis. Only a few counts were recorded for this clonotype. Each CDR3 protein gets one entry after TCRdb re-called the 5' RACE reads with MiXCR. The table lists nearly 350,000 distinct CDR3 sequences, roughly 14% of them singletons. The CDR3 loop spans 12 amino acids. V lost 4 bases and J 5 bases, leaving 9 bases between the germline ends. Germline CDR1 and CDR2: SGDLS and YYNGEE. The rearrangement links TRBV9 to TRBJ1-1; D unclear. The sequencing sample was made of blood, either unsorted or a sorted T cell fraction (not recorded which). The receptor was isolated from a male donor with ankylosing spondylitis or in good health (not recorded which). The CDR3 loop reads CASSRKQTEAFF. DNA for the CDR3: TGTGCCAGCAGCCGGAAACAGACTGAAGCTTTCTTT.